The present TCR beta chain was sequenced within a study of CD8+ T cells in alopecia areata. Looking at the study overall: Skin grafts from approximately 6-13-month-old C3H/HeJ donors with spontaneous alopecia were placed on approximately 6-11-week-old female C3H/HeJ mice. Whole-study results and caveats: Normal skin contains resident alphabeta T cells, and these are also sequenced in scalp samples. TCR sharing across patients was less clear than in mice, possibly HLA-related. Affected lesional scalp, above all in alopecia totalis/universalis, was more clonal than normal scalp.

Sorting used CD4, CD8alpha, NKG2D, NKG2ACE and other markers on pooled cutaneous lymph node cells. The table lists this clone with a few counts. As yet, its antigen is unknown. The genes and germline here are from mouse. The observed sequence ends 4 residues before the CDR3 terminus, with the missing tail filled in from the germline J gene. Other DNA sequences from this sample encode an identical CDR3 as well. Extracted RNA was reverse transcribed, and the resulting cDNA served as sequencing template. The repertoire was sequenced with immunoSEQ multiplex PCR; TCRdb's copy has only in-frame clones and lacks some. The sample is made up of about 300,000 clones, none counted only once. CDR1 and CDR2 (germline): NNHNN, SYGAGS (reference sequence). CDR3 size: 13 residues. Trimming shortened V by 0 bases and J by 3 bases, and 6 bases separated the two germline ends.

The chain employs TRBV13-2 and TRBJ1-1; D might be TRBD1 (6 bases). This TCR was recovered from a C3H/HeJ mouse with alopecia areata. MHC haplotype here: H2-k. Specimen: CD4+ T cells sorted from a lymph node. Incomplete CDR3 DNA: TGTGCCAGCGGTGATGGGACAGACACA. As protein: CASGDGTDT. The whole CDR3 reads CASGDGTDTEVFF.